The 32 T cell receptor beta chains below all came from one sample that was sequenced in a study of glioma-infiltrating T cells after dendritic cell vaccination. As to time point: after dendritic cell vaccination, including at tumor progression/relapse. Method: immunoSEQ multiplex PCR; TCRdb's copy keeps in-frame clones and lacks some. In the table there are about 99,000 clones, roughly 80% of which are singletons. This material consisted of blood, taken after dendritic cell vaccination. The receptors shown here come from a human donor with glioblastoma.

V gene TRBV30 combines with J gene TRBJ2-6, with TRBD1 as a possible D gene (5 bases). The V end was cut by 7 bases, the J end by 0 bases, with 10 bases between. Germline CDR1 reads GTSNPN; CDR2 reads SVGIG (reference sequence). The CDR3 contains 14 residues. CDR3 region: CASGTGSGANVLTF. In DNA, the CDR3 is TGTGCCTCCGGAACAGGCTCTGGGGCCAACGTCCTGACTTTC.

The rearrangement links TRBV6-6 to TRBJ2-5, with 8 bases identical to TRBD2. The V segment lost 4 bases and the J segment 0 bases; nucleotides outside the gene matches: 7. Looked up from germline, CDR1 is MNHNY and CDR2 is SVGAGI (reference sequence). The CDR3 runs 16 residues. The CDR3 here is CASSSLTSGYQETQYF. The CDR3 bases are TGTGCCAGCAGTTCCCTCACTAGCGGTTACCAAGAGACCCAGTACTTC.

In its sample, this clone was seen once. The V gene is TRBV27, the J gene TRBJ2-1, with 7 bases fitting TRBD2. The J segment lost 6 bases and the V segment lost 4 bases, leaving 6 bases of the junction unmatched. The CDR3 contains 14 residues. Germline CDR1 reads MNHEY; CDR2 reads SMNVEV (reference sequence). Here the CDR3 reads CASSSPLAANEQFF. The CDR3 nucleotides are TGTGCCAGCAGTTCCCCCCTAGCGGCCAATGAGCAGTTCTTC.

The chain has TRBV5-1 and TRBJ2-3, with 7 bases lining up with TRBD1. Germline values: CDR1 SGHRS, CDR2 YFSETQ. The CDR3 runs to 18 residues. V trimming: 5 bases; J trimming: 1 base; junction bases outside the gene matches: 16. DNA for the CDR3: TGCGCCAGCAGATCTGGGATAGGGGGCAGTTTGGGCACAGATACGCAGTATTTT. Encoded protein: CASRSGIGGSLGTDTQYF.

The chain is built from TRBV9 and TRBJ2-5; 8 bases fit TRBD1. The tail of the sequence fits TRBJ2-7 better, so the J call may be wrong. Germline loops: CDR1 SGDLS, CDR2 YYNGEE. The CDR3 is made up of 16 amino acids. The CDR3 is CASSVDRDRGTYEQYF. The CDR3 bases are TGTGCCAGCAGCGTAGATCGAGACAGGGGAACCTACGAGCAGTACTTC.

The genes are TRBV28 and TRBJ2-7; 10 bases match TRBD1. The CDR3 is 15 residues long. The germline gives CDR1 MDHEN, CDR2 SYDVKM. V lost 4 bases and J lost 1; bases outside the gene matches: 4. DNA of the CDR3: TGTGCCAGCAGTTCCGGACAGGGGGGTTCCTACGAGCAGTACTTC. Amino acid sequence: CASSSGQGGSYEQYF.

The chain uses TRBV6-1 and TRBJ2-5, with TRBD1 matching over 11 bases. This CDR3 has 15 amino acids. CDR1 is MNHNS and CDR2 is SASEGT in the germline V gene. J lost 4 bases, V lost 3 bases, and 4 bases had no gene match. The CDR3 here is CASSEDRGLVETQYF. The CDR3 DNA is TGTGCCAGCAGTGAGGACAGGGGGCTGGTAGAGACCCAGTACTTC.

The chain joins TRBV10-3 to TRBJ1-2; TRBD1 is a possible D gene (5 bases). V lost 4 bases and J 7 bases, leaving 13 bases between the germline ends. Germline V gene data show CDR1 as ENHRY and CDR2 as SYGVKD. The CDR3 has 13 amino acids. CDR3 region: CAISGGGGGGYTF. CDR3 in DNA: TGTGCCATCAGTGGGGGGGGAGGCGGTGGCTACACCTTC.

The gene calls are TRBV30 and TRBJ2-3; perhaps TRBD1 as D (5 bases). V dropped 1 base and J dropped 3 bases, with 14 bases sitting between them. The CDR3 totals 15 residues. CDR1 is GTSNPN, CDR2 SVGIG, per germline (reference sequence). The CDR3 region has the DNA TGTGCCTGGAGTGCATTGGGGCTGGGGACAGATACGCAGTATTTT. Its translation is CAWSALGLGTDTQYF.

The rearrangement joins TRBV5-1 to TRBJ1-1, with D possibly TRBD1 on 5 matching bases. This CDR3 has 15 residues. Between the trimmed V and J ends, which lost 0 bases and 3 bases, there was a span of 12 bases. Germline CDR1 SGHRS, CDR2 YFSETQ. For the CDR3, the DNA is TGCGCCAGCAGCTTGGGATCTGGGGCTGACACTGAAGCTTTCTTT. Amino acids: CASSLGSGADTEAFF.

This rearrangement joins TRBV6-5 to TRBJ2-5, with D possibly matching TRBD2 (6 bases). Per the germline V gene, CDR1 is MNHEY and CDR2 is SVGAGI. The CDR3 totals 15 residues. V lost 6 bases to trimming and J lost 3 bases, with 17 bases between them. The CDR3 sequence: CASSSPASAEETQYF. In DNA, the CDR3 is TGTGCCAGCAGCAGCCCGGCTAGCGCCGAAGAGACCCAGTACTTC.

The rearrangement joins TRBV5-8 to TRBJ2-5, with TRBD1 as a possible D gene (6 bases). Trimming pared 6 bases from V and 4 bases from J, leaving 19 bases between. The CDR3 is 15 amino acids. From germline, CDR1 is SGHTS and CDR2 YDEGEE. CDR3 nucleotides: TGTGCCAGCATCCAGACAGGTTTATCCGGAGAGACCCAGTACTTC. This gives the protein CASIQTGLSGETQYF.

The genes are TRBV10-3 and TRBJ1-1, with 11 bases matching TRBD1. With V trimmed by 0 bases and J by 8 bases, 14 bases remained unmatched. Germline CDR1 ENHRY, CDR2 SYGVKD. The CDR3 is 18 amino acids. The CDR3 DNA reads TGTGCCATCAGTGAGTCACGGACAGGGGGCGCGGGGGTGAAGGAAGCTTTCTTT. Its translation is CAISESRTGGAGVKEAFF.

The V and J genes are TRBV28 and TRBJ1-2; D is possibly TRBD1 (6 bases). CDR1 and CDR2 (germline): MDHEN, SYDVKM. Trimming left V 5 bases short and J 4 bases short, with 11 bases between. The CDR3 covers 13 residues. The CDR3: CASSRGQLYGYTF. The CDR3 coding sequence is TGTGCCAGCAGTCGAGGACAGCTCTATGGCTACACCTTC.

This chain connects TRBV4-1 to TRBJ2-7; TRBD1 might be the D (5 bases). The length of the CDR3 is 13 residues. Trimming removed 4 bases at V and 4 bases at J, with 11 bases between. Per the germline V gene, CDR1 is MGHRA and CDR2 is YSYEKL. For the CDR3, the DNA is TGCGCCAGCAGCCGGCCAGGGATATACGAGCAGTACTTC. It is translated as CASSRPGIYEQYF.

This clone occurred once. V is TRBV9 and J is TRBJ2-3; D perhaps matches TRBD2 (5 bases). Germline V gene data show CDR1 as SGDLS and CDR2 as YYNGEE. The ends were cut back, 4 bases at V and 0 bases at J, with 21 bases in the middle. The CDR3 length is 18 residues. The CDR3 is CASSSRPSGILSTDTQYF. Written as DNA, the CDR3 is TGTGCCAGCAGCTCCCGACCATCCGGGATCTTGAGCACAGATACGCAGTATTTT.

This chain links TRBV18 with TRBJ2-7; TRBD1 matches at 7 bases. The CDR3 consists of 16 residues. Unmatched junction bases numbered 11, after V lost 3 bases and J lost 3 bases. From germline, CDR1 is KGHSH and CDR2 LQKENI. The CDR3 DNA sequence: TGTGCCAGCTCACCTGGACAGGAGCTGGGGATCTACGAGCAGTACTTC. Amino acids: CASSPGQELGIYEQYF.

V gene TRBV5-6 combines with J gene TRBJ2-1, with unresolved D. The CDR3 is 14 amino acids. V lost 0 bases, J lost 7 bases, and 11 bases lay in between. Per germline, CDR1 SGHDT and CDR2 YYEEEE. The CDR3 region has the DNA TGTGCCAGCAGCTTGGGACACCCGAAGAATGAGCAGTTCTTC. Translating it yields CASSLGHPKNEQFF.

This clone was detected a few times. V gene TRBV27 combines with J gene TRBJ1-4; no reliable D call. The CDR3 runs to 17 residues. The germline V and J ends were trimmed by 6 bases and 5 bases, with 22 bases remaining between them. In germline, CDR1 is MNHEY, CDR2 SMNVEV (reference sequence). CDR3: CASRTLGSGSRNEKLFF. The CDR3 bases are TGTGCCAGCAGGACGCTGGGGTCGGGGTCGCGGAATGAAAAACTGTTTTTT.

The chain uses TRBV28 and TRBJ2-7; D possibly corresponds to TRBD2 (6 bases). The ends were cut back, 3 bases at V and 5 bases at J, with 11 bases in the middle. The CDR3 sequence is 13 residues long. Germline lookup yields CDR1 MDHEN and CDR2 SYDVKM. In DNA form, the CDR3 reads TGTGCCAGCAGTTTGCGGGGTGTCCACGAGCAGTACTTC. Translation: CASSLRGVHEQYF.

The V call is TRBV10-3, the J call TRBJ2-2; 7 nucleotides line up with TRBD1. The junction had 15 bases not matched to a gene; V was cut back by 6 bases and J by 5 bases. The germline CDR1 and CDR2 sequences are ENHRY and SYGVKD. The CDR3 is 17 amino acids. The DNA of the CDR3 is TGTGCCATCAGCCCTAGACAGGGTGGGTTAGAGACCGGGGAGCTGTTTTTT. Translated: CAISPRQGGLETGELFF.

V usage is TRBV29-1 and J usage is TRBJ1-1; 7 positions match TRBD1. V was clipped by 4 bases and J by 8 bases; unmatched bases: 7. Germline CDR1 and CDR2: SQVTM and ANQGSEA. CDR3 length: 12 amino acids. CDR3 amino acids: CSVGGGAGEAFF. The CDR3 nucleotides are TGCAGCGTTGGAGGGGGCGCAGGAGAAGCTTTCTTT.

This sequence joins TRBV7-9 and TRBJ1-2; TRBD1 agrees at 9 bases. V was pared by 4 bases and J by 7 bases, with 13 bases of the junction left unmatched. Per the germline V gene, CDR1 is SEHNR and CDR2 is FQNEAQ (reference sequence). The length of the CDR3 is 16 residues. CDR3 DNA: TGTGCCAGCAGCTCTACCGCAAGGACAGGGGATGGTGGCTACACCTTC. Its protein is CASSSTARTGDGGYTF.

The genes are TRBV6-6 and TRBJ2-5, with a possible D match to TRBD2 (7 bases). The CDR3 totals 15 residues. The V gene's germline CDR1 is MNHNY and CDR2 SVGAGI (reference sequence). The ends were cut back, 3 bases at V and 1 base at J, with 12 bases in the middle. The CDR3 reads CASSYIGGPQETQYF. The DNA for the CDR3 is TGTGCCAGCAGTTATATCGGGGGGCCCCAAGAGACCCAGTACTTC.

The V and J genes are TRBV10-2 and TRBJ1-5; unclear D gene. CDR1 is WSHSY and CDR2 is SAAADI in the germline V gene. The CDR3 covers 15 residues. Between the trimmed V and J ends, which lost 1 base and 4 bases, there was a span of 11 bases. The CDR3: CASSEWGDGNQPQHF. Written as DNA, the CDR3 is TGCGCCAGCAGTGAGTGGGGAGATGGGAATCAGCCCCAGCATTTT.

The J gene is TRBJ2-3, the V gene TRBV5-1; D not certain. Trimming took 1 base from V and 3 from J, leaving 3 bases between them. In germline, CDR1 is SGHRS, CDR2 YFSETQ. The CDR3 extends over 12 amino acids. CDR3 region: CASSLQTDTQYF. CDR3 sequence (DNA): TGCGCCAGCAGCTTGCAAACAGATACGCAGTATTTT.

This clone was picked up one time. This sequence joins TRBV18 and TRBJ2-2, with D possibly TRBD2 on 7 matching bases. This CDR3 has 17 residues. CDR1 and CDR2 (germline): KGHSH, LQKENI. V shed 0 bases and J shed 7 bases, with 18 bases lying between them. The CDR3, as DNA: TGTGCCAGCTCACCACCGGGGGGGCAGGACGATGACGGGGAGCTGTTTTTT. Its translation is CASSPPGGQDDDGELFF. The whole variable domain, filled in from reference TRBV18 and TRBJ2-2, reads NAGVMQNPRHLVRRRGQEARLRCSPMKGHSHVYWYRQLPEEGLKFMVYLQKENIIDESGMPKERFSAEFPKEGPSILRIQQVVRGDSAAYFCASSPPGGQDDDGELFFGEGSRLTVL.

This sequence joins TRBV2 and TRBJ2-3; possibly TRBD1 for D (6 bases). The germline CDR1 and CDR2 sequences are SNHLY and FYNNEI. CDR3 size: 15 residues. Trimming cost V 3 bases and J 2 bases, with 12 bases left between them. The CDR3 sequence: CASSEDSGNTDTQYF. CDR3 coding DNA: TGTGCCAGCAGTGAGGACAGTGGCAACACAGATACGCAGTATTTT.

The rearrangement joins TRBV5-4 to TRBJ2-7, with 9 positions matching TRBD2. Trimming took 7 bases from V and 0 from J; bases not matched to a gene: 8. The CDR3 covers 15 residues. Germline CDR1 SGHNT, CDR2 YYREEE (reference sequence). The CDR3 DNA reads as TGTGCCAGCCGCTCCAGCGGGGGGAGCTCCTACGAGCAGTACTTC. It specifies CASRSSGGSSYEQYF.

The chain recombines TRBV10-2 with TRBJ2-7, with 14 bases that match TRBD2. Germline CDR1 is WSHSY and CDR2 is SAAADI. V lost 4 bases to trimming and J lost 4 bases; unmatched junction nucleotides: 3. The CDR3 runs 15 residues. For the CDR3, the DNA is TGCGCCAGCAGTGCGACTAGCGGGAGGGCTTACGAGCAGTACTTC. Its translation is CASSATSGRAYEQYF.

The rearrangement links TRBV18 to TRBJ2-1; 8 bases fit TRBD2. Looked up from germline, CDR1 is KGHSH and CDR2 is LQKENI. V shed 3 bases and J 6 bases; nucleotides not matched to a gene: 10. The CDR3 is made up of 16 amino acids. For the CDR3, the DNA is TGTGCCAGCTCACCTAGCGGGACCGGGGTGATCAATGAGCAGTTCTTC. Translation: CASSPSGTGVINEQFF. The complete variable domain, with remaining parts taken from reference TRBV18 and TRBJ2-1, reads NAGVMQNPRHLVRRRGQEARLRCSPMKGHSHVYWYRQLPEEGLKFMVYLQKENIIDESGMPKERFSAEFPKEGPSILRIQQVVRGDSAAYFCASSPSGTGVINEQFFGPGTRLTVL.

The chain carries TRBV29-1 and TRBJ2-7, with D possibly TRBD1 on 6 matching bases. Trimming stripped 6 bases from V and 1 base from J, with 7 bases between. CDR1 and CDR2 (germline): SQVTM, ANQGSEA. This CDR3 has 11 amino acids. The CDR3 protein is CSVGQSYEQYF. The CDR3 nucleotides read TGCAGCGTCGGACAGTCCTACGAGCAGTACTTC.